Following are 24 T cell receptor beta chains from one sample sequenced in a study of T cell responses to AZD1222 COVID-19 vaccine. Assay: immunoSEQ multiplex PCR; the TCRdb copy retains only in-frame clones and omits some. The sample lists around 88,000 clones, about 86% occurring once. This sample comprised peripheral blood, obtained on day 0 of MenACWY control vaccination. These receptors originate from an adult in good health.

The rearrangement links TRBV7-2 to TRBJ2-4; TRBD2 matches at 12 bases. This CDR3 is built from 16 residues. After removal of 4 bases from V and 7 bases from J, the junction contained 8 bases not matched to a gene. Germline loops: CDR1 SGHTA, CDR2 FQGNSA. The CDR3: CASSSLAGGPRNIQYF. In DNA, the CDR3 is TGTGCCAGCAGCTCCCTAGCGGGGGGGCCGAGGAACATTCAGTACTTC.

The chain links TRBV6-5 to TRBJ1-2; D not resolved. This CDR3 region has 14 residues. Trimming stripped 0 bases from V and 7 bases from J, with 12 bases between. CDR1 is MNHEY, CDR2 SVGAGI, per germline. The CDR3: CASSYSPRVGGYTF. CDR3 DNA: TGTGCCAGCAGTTACTCGCCGCGGGTGGGTGGCTACACCTTC.

The CDR3 is CASSARDRNSGNTIYF. As DNA, the CDR3 is TGTGCCAGCAGCGCCAGGGACAGGAACTCTGGAAACACCATATATTTT. This sequence joins TRBV9 and TRBJ1-3; 8 nucleotides agree with TRBD1. The CDR3 totals 16 residues. V shed 3 bases and J 0 bases; nucleotides not matched to a gene: 5. Germline values: CDR1 SGDLS, CDR2 YYNGEE.

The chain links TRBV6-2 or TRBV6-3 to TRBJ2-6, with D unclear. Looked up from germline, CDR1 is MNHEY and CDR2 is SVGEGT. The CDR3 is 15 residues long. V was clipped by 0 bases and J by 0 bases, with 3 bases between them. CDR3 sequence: CASSYSGSGANVLTF. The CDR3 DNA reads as TGTGCCAGCAGTTACTCAGGCTCTGGGGCCAACGTCCTGACTTTC.

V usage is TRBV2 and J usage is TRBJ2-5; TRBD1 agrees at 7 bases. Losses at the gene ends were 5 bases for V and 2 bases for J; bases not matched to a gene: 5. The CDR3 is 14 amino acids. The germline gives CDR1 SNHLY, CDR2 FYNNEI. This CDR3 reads CASSLGQEQETQYF. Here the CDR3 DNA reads TGTGCCAGCAGTCTCGGACAGGAGCAAGAGACCCAGTACTTC. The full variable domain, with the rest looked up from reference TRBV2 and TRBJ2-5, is EPEVTQTPSHQVTQMGQEVILRCVPISNHLYFYWYRQILGQKVEFLVSFYNNEISEKSEIFDDQFSVERPDGSNFTLKIRSTKLEDSAMYFCASSLGQEQETQYFGPGTRLLVL.

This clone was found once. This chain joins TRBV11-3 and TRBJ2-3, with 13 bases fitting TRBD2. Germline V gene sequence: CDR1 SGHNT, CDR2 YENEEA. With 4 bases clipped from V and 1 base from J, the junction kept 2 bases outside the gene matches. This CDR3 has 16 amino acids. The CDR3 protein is CASSSGLAGGTDTQYF. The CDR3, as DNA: TGTGCCAGCAGCTCCGGACTAGCGGGGGGCACAGATACGCAGTATTTT.

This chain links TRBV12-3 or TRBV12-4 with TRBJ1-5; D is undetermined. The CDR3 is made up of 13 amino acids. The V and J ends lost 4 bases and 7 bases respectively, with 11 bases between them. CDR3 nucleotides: TGTGCCAGCAGTTCGACCGGCGGCCAGCCCCAGCATTTT. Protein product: CASSSTGGQPQHF.

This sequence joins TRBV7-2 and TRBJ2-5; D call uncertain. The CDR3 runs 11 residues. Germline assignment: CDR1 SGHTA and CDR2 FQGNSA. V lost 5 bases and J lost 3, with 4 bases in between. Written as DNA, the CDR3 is TGTGCCAGCAGCGTCAAAGAGACCCAGTACTTC. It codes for CASSVKETQYF. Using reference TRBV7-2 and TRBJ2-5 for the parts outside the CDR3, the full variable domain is GAGVSQSPSNKVTEKGKDVELRCDPISGHTALYWYRQSLGQGLEFLIYFQGNSAPDKSGLPSDRFSAERTGGSVSTLTIQRTQQEDSAVYLCASSVKETQYFGPGTRLLVL.

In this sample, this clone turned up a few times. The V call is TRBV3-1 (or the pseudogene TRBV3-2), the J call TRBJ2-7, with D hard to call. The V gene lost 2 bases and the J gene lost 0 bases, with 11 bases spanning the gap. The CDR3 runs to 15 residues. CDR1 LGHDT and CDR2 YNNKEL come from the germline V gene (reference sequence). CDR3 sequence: CASSQRELNSYEQYF. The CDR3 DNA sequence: TGTGCCAGCAGCCAACGCGAACTGAACTCCTACGAGCAGTACTTC.

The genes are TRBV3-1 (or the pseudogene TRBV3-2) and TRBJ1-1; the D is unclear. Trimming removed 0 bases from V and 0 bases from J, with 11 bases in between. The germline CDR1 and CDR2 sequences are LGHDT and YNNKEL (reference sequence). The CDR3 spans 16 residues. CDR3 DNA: TGTGCCAGCAGCCAAGAACAGAACAAAATGAACACTGAAGCTTTCTTT. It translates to CASSQEQNKMNTEAFF.

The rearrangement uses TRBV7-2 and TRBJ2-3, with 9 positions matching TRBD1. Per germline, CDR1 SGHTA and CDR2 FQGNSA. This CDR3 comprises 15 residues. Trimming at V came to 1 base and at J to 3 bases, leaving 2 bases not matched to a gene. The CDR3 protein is CASSLDRGRTDTQYF. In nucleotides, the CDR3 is TGTGCCAGCAGCTTAGACAGGGGGCGAACAGATACGCAGTATTTT.

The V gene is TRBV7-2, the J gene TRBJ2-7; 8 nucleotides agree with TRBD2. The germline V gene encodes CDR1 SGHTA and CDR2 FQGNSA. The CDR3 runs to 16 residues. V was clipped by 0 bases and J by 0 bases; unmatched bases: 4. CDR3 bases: TGTGCCAGCAGCTTAGCTAGCGGGGAAAACTCCTACGAGCAGTACTTC. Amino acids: CASSLASGENSYEQYF.

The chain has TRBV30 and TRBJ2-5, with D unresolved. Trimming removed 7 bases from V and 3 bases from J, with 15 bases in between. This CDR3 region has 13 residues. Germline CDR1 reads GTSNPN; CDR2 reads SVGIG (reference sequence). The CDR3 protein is CALNRHSKETQYF. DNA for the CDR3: TGTGCCTTAAACCGGCACAGTAAAGAGACCCAGTACTTC. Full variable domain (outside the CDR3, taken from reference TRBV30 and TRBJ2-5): SQTIHQWPATLVQPVGSPLSLECTVEGTSNPNLYWYRQAAGRGLQLLFYSVGIGQISSEVPQNLSASRPQDRQFILSSKKLLLSDSGFYLCALNRHSKETQYFGPGTRLLVL.

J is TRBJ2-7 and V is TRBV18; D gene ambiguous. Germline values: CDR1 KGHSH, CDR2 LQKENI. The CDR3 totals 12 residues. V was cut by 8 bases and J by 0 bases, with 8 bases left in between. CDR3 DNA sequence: TGTGCCAGCCTCGACAACTCCTACGAGCAGTACTTC. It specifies CASLDNSYEQYF. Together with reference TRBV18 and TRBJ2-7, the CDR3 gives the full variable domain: NAGVMQNPRHLVRRRGQEARLRCSPMKGHSHVYWYRQLPEEGLKFMVYLQKENIIDESGMPKERFSAEFPKEGPSILRIQQVVRGDSAAYFCASLDNSYEQYFGPGTRLTVT.

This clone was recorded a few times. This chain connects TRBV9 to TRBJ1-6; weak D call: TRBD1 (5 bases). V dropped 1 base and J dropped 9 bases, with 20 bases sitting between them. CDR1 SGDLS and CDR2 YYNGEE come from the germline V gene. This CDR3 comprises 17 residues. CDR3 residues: CASSVSGGDQSGSPLHF. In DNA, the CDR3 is TGTGCCAGCAGCGTAAGTGGGGGGGACCAATCCGGTTCACCCCTCCACTTT.

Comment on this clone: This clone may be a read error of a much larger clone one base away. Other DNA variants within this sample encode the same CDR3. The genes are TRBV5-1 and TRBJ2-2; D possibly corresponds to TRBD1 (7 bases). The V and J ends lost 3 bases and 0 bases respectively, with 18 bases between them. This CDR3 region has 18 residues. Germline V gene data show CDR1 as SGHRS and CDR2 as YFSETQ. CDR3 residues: CASSSGGQGQTNTGELFF. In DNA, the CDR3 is TGCGCCAGCAGCTCAGGGGGGCAGGGTCAAACGAACACCGGGGAGCTGTTTTTT.

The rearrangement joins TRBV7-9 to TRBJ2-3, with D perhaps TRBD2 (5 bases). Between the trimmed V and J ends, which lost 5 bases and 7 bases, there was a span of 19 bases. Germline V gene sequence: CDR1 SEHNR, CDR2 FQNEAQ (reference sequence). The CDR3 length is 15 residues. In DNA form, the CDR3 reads TGTGCCAGCAGCCTCTCGGGAAGTGGCCGGAATACGCAGTATTTT. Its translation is CASSLSGSGRNTQYF.

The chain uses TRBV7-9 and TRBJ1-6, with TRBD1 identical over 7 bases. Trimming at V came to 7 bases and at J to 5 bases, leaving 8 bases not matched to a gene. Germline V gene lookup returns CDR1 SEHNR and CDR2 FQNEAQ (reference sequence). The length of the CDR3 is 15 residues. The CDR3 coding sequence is TGTGCCAGCACCCTAGCTGGACAGGATAATTCACCCCTCCACTTT. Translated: CASTLAGQDNSPLHF.

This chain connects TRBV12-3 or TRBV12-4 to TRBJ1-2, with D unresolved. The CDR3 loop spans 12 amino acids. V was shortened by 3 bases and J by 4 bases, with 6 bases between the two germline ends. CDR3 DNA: TGTGCCAGCAGTTTCAGCCTCTATGGCTACACCTTC. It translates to CASSFSLYGYTF.

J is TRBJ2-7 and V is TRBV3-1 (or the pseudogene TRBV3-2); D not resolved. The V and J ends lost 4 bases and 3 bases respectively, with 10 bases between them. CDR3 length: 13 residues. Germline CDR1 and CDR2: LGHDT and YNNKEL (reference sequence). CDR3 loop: CASSRKEVYEQYF. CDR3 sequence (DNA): TGTGCCAGCAGCCGAAAAGAAGTCTACGAGCAGTACTTC.

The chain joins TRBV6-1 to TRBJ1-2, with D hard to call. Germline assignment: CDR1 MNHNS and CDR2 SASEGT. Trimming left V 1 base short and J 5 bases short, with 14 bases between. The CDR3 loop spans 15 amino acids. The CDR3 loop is CASSEGEGLGYGYTF. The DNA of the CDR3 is TGTGCCAGCAGTGAAGGGGAAGGGCTAGGGTATGGCTACACCTTC.

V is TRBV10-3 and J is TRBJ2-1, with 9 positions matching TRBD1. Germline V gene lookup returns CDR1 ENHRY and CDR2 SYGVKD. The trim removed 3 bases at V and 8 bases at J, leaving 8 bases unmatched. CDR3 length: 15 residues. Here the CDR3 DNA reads TGTGCCATCAGTGAAGGGACAGGGTTTGAAGATGAGCAGTTCTTC. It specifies CAISEGTGFEDEQFF.

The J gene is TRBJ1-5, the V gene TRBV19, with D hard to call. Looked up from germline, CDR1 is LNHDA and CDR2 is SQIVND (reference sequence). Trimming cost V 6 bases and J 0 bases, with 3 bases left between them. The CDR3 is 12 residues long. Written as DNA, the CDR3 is TGTGCCAGTAGCATTAGCAATCAGCCCCAGCATTTT. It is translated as CASSISNQPQHF.

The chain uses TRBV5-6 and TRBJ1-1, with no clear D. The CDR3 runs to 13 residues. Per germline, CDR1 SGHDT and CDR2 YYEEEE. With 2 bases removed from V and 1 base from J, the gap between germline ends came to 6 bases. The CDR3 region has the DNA TGTGCCAGCAGCTTCTATAGGAACACTGAAGCTTTCTTT. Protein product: CASSFYRNTEAFF.